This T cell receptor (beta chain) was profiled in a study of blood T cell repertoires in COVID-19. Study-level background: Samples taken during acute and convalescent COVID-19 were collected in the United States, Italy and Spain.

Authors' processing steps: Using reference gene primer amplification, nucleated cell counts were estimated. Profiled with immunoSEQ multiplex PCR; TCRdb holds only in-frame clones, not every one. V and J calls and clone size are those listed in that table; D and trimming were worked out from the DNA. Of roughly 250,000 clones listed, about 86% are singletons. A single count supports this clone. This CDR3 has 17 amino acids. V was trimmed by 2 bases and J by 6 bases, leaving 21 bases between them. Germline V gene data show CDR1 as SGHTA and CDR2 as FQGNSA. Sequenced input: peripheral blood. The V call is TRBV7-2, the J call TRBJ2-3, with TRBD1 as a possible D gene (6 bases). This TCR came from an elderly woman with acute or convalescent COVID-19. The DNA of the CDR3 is TGTGCCAGCAGCTTAATGTCGAGGGGGACCGGGGTGGATACGCAGTATTTT. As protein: CASSLMSRGTGVDTQYF.